The 14 T cell receptor beta chains below were found in one sample sequenced in a study of blood T cell repertoires in COVID-19. The data were produced by immunoSEQ multiplex PCR, yet TCRdb's version contains in-frame clones alone and is incomplete. Of 250,000 to 400,000 clones in the sample, 88% were seen once. The sequencing sample was made of peripheral blood. All receptors come from a woman aged 25 to 39 with COVID-19, enrolled during active disease.

The rearrangement links TRBV29-1 to TRBJ2-3; TRBD1 matches at 8 bases. Losses at the gene ends were 8 bases for V and 7 bases for J; bases not matched to a gene: 5. The CDR3 runs to 11 residues. Germline CDR1 and CDR2: SQVTM and ANQGSEA. CDR3 loop: CSFGDRNTQYF. The DNA of the CDR3 is TGCAGCTTTGGGGACAGGAATACGCAGTATTTT.

The chain recombines TRBV30 with TRBJ1-4; D unclear. V was clipped by 1 base and J by 8 bases, with 14 bases between them. CDR3 length: 14 residues. Germline V gene data show CDR1 as GTSNPN and CDR2 as SVGIG (reference sequence). CDR3 sequence reads: CAWSAETAGEKLFF. The CDR3 DNA is TGTGCCTGGAGTGCGGAGACCGCCGGGGAAAAACTGTTTTTT.

The chain is built from TRBV5-1 and TRBJ2-1; no clear D. There are 12 residues in the CDR3. V was pared by 0 bases and J by 9 bases, with 7 bases between. Germline V CDR1 and CDR2: SGHRS, YFSETQ. Here the CDR3 DNA reads TGCGCCAGCAGCTTGGTCGGAGTTGAGCAGTTCTTC. Translated, it gives CASSLVGVEQFF.

V and J are TRBV3-1 (or the pseudogene TRBV3-2) and TRBJ1-1; 7 bases match TRBD1. The germline CDR1 and CDR2 sequences are LGHDT and YNNKEL (reference sequence). Germline trimming cut 3 bases from V and 4 bases from J; bases unmatched to any gene: 11. CDR3 size: 16 residues. The CDR3 nucleotides are TGTGCCAGCAGCCATGCACCGGGACAGAGTACCACTGAAGCTTTCTTT. Its translation is CASSHAPGQSTTEAFF.

V is TRBV18 and J is TRBJ1-2; TRBD1 is a possible D gene (6 bases). Germline V gene lookup returns CDR1 KGHSH and CDR2 LQKENI. The CDR3 covers 16 residues. The V end was cut by 3 bases, the J end by 0 bases, with 14 bases between. The chain's CDR3 is CASSPSSRDTNYGYTF. The CDR3 region has the DNA TGTGCCAGCTCACCTTCTTCCCGGGACACTAACTATGGCTACACCTTC.

J is TRBJ2-1 and V is TRBV13; D not certain. V was shortened by 3 bases and J by 7 bases, with 4 bases between the two germline ends. This CDR3 comprises 11 residues. Per germline, CDR1 PRHDT and CDR2 FYEKMQ (reference sequence). The CDR3 spells CASSFENEQFF. The CDR3 region has the DNA TGTGCCAGCAGCTTCGAGAATGAGCAGTTCTTC.

The rearrangement links TRBV6-1 to TRBJ1-1, with D possibly TRBD1 on 5 matching bases. The ends were cut back, 2 bases at V and 6 bases at J, with 13 bases in the middle. Per the germline V gene, CDR1 is MNHNS and CDR2 is SASEGT. The CDR3 has 14 residues. The CDR3, as DNA: TGTGCCAGCAGTGAAAGGGGCAGGAGCCCTGAAGCTTTCTTT. This translates into CASSERGRSPEAFF.

The chain carries TRBV2 and TRBJ2-5; 9 nucleotides match TRBD1. CDR3 length: 13 residues. V was pared by 5 bases and J by 5 bases, with 3 bases of the junction left unmatched. Per germline, CDR1 SNHLY and CDR2 FYNNEI. The CDR3 nucleotides are TGTGCCAGCAGTTACGGGACAGGGGAGACCCAGTACTTC. Its protein is CASSYGTGETQYF.

The chain employs TRBV9 and TRBJ2-7, with D perhaps matching TRBD2 (6 bases). CDR1 and CDR2 from the germline V gene are SGDLS and YYNGEE. The CDR3 length is 14 residues. Trimming stripped 3 bases from V and 2 bases from J, with 12 bases between. Here the CDR3 DNA reads TGTGCCAGCAGCGCGGGAGCGTCCCCCTACGAGCAGTACGTC. Amino acids: CASSAGASPYEQYV.

The CDR3 loop is CASSFPMGRVGAFF. The CDR3 DNA reads TGTGCCAGCAGCTTCCCCATGGGGAGGGTCGGAGCTTTCTTT. The chain carries TRBV28 and TRBJ1-1; no clear D gene. This CDR3 contains 14 residues. Germline CDR1 is MDHEN and CDR2 is SYDVKM. V lost 6 bases, J lost 10 bases, and 21 bases lay in between.

This rearrangement joins TRBV20-1 to TRBJ1-1; TRBD1 matches 7 bases. This CDR3 comprises 16 residues. Germline CDR1 and CDR2: DFQATT and SNEGSKA (reference sequence). The V segment lost 3 bases and the J segment 6 bases; nucleotides outside the gene matches: 16. DNA for the CDR3: TGCAGTGCTAGTTACGTGGGGCAGGGGGTGAGCGCTGAAGCTTTCTTT. This encodes CSASYVGQGVSAEAFF.

The CDR3 reads CASTTLRRGSGTGELFF. As DNA, the CDR3 is TGTGCCAGCACAACACTCCGCCGAGGGTCGGGCACCGGGGAGCTGTTTTTT. V usage is TRBV11-2 and J usage is TRBJ2-2, with D possibly being TRBD2 (5 bases). The CDR3 runs 17 residues. V lost 7 bases and J 4 bases, leaving 22 bases between the germline ends. Germline assignment: CDR1 SGHAT and CDR2 FQNNGV.

This clone was recorded a few times. The rearrangement links TRBV6-5 to TRBJ1-2; 9 bases match TRBD1. Germline-derived CDR1 and CDR2 are MNHEY and SVGAGI. The CDR3 is 14 amino acids. Trimming at V came to 6 bases and at J to 4 bases, leaving 6 bases not matched to a gene. The CDR3 reads CASRSDRGVYGYTF. The CDR3 DNA reads TGTGCCAGCAGGTCCGACAGGGGGGTCTATGGCTACACCTTC.

This clone was seen more than once but under ten times. This rearrangement joins TRBV2 to TRBJ1-6, with D unresolved. Germline lookup yields CDR1 SNHLY and CDR2 FYNNEI. The V end was cut by 4 bases, the J end by 7 bases, with 5 bases between. The CDR3 is made up of 12 amino acids. The CDR3 DNA reads TGTGCCAGCAGTGGAGAGAATTCACCCCTCCACTTT. Translation: CASSGENSPLHF.